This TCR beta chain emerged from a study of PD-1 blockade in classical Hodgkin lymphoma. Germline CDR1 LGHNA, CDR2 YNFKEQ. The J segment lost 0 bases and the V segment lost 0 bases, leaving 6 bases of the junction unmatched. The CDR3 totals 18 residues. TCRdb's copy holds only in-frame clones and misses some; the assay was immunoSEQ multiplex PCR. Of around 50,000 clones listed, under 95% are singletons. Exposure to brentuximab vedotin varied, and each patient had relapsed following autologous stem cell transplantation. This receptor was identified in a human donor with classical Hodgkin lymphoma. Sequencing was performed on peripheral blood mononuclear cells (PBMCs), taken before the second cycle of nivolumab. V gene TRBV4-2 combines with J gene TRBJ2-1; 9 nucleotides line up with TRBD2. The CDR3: CASSQDVGSGSSYNEQFF. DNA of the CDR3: TGTGCCAGCAGCCAAGATGTGGGTAGCGGGAGCTCCTACAATGAGCAGTTCTTC.